This T cell receptor beta chain was identified during a study of T cell changes during pregnancy in multiple sclerosis (dated by TCRdb to the late 2010s). About the investigation overall: The study examined how the T cell repertoire changed over the course of pregnancy in women with multiple sclerosis.

The cysteine opens and the phenylalanine closes a CDR3 of 15 amino acids. Here the CDR3 DNA is all that survives: 45 bases in frame from base 1. Based on the germline V gene (reference sequence), the CDR1 and CDR2 sequences are MNHEY and SMNVEV. Trimming removed 8 bases from V and 2 bases from J; the gene matches leave 6 bases unexplained. Receptor amplification or capture employed the immunoSEQ multiplex PCR assay. TCRdb re-hosts the immuneACCESS table, in-frame sequences only. Its copies lack some clones; in the studies checked, an unresolved V gene accounts for under half of them, and the cause for the rest is not known. Within this sample are 60,000 to 65,000 clones, with roughly 88% of them counted one time only. More than 2% of the sample rests with the top ten. On this clone itself: The antigen it recognizes is unknown. No per-base quality is available; no much larger clone lies one base away.

This TCR was sampled from a female donor in good health, enrolled as a control in a pregnancy study. The sample was peripheral blood, taken in the second trimester of pregnancy. This chain is built from TRBV27 and TRBJ2-7; 13 bases in between match TRBD2. The CDR3 protein: CASGLTSGGPYEQYF. The DNA sequence is TGTGCCAGCGGGCTGACTAGCGGGGGGCCCTACGAGCAGTACTTC.